The present entry profiles one T cell receptor beta chain with its context. RNA, at 0.5 to 1 ug, was reverse transcribed with random hexamers. TCRdb called the immunoSEQ multiplex PCR reads again in MiXCR, with one record for every CDR3 protein. The repertoire includes about 180,000 distinct CDR3 sequences, 90% to 95% of them detected once, and 0.099% sits in the top ten. The V end was cut by 3 bases, the J end by 2 bases, with 8 bases between. The germline V gene encodes CDR1 LGHNA and CDR2 YSLEER. The CDR3 consists of 14 residues. These data originate in a study of CD8 T cells in Susac syndrome. The sequenced sample consisted of CD4+ T cells from PBMCs. The TCR was taken from a human donor with Susac syndrome. This rearrangement joins TRBV4-3 to TRBJ1-3; D is possibly TRBD1 (6 bases). CDR3 in DNA: TGCGCCAGCAGCCATGAGGGGGCTGGAAACACCATATATTTT. The encoded protein is CASSHEGAGNTIYF.